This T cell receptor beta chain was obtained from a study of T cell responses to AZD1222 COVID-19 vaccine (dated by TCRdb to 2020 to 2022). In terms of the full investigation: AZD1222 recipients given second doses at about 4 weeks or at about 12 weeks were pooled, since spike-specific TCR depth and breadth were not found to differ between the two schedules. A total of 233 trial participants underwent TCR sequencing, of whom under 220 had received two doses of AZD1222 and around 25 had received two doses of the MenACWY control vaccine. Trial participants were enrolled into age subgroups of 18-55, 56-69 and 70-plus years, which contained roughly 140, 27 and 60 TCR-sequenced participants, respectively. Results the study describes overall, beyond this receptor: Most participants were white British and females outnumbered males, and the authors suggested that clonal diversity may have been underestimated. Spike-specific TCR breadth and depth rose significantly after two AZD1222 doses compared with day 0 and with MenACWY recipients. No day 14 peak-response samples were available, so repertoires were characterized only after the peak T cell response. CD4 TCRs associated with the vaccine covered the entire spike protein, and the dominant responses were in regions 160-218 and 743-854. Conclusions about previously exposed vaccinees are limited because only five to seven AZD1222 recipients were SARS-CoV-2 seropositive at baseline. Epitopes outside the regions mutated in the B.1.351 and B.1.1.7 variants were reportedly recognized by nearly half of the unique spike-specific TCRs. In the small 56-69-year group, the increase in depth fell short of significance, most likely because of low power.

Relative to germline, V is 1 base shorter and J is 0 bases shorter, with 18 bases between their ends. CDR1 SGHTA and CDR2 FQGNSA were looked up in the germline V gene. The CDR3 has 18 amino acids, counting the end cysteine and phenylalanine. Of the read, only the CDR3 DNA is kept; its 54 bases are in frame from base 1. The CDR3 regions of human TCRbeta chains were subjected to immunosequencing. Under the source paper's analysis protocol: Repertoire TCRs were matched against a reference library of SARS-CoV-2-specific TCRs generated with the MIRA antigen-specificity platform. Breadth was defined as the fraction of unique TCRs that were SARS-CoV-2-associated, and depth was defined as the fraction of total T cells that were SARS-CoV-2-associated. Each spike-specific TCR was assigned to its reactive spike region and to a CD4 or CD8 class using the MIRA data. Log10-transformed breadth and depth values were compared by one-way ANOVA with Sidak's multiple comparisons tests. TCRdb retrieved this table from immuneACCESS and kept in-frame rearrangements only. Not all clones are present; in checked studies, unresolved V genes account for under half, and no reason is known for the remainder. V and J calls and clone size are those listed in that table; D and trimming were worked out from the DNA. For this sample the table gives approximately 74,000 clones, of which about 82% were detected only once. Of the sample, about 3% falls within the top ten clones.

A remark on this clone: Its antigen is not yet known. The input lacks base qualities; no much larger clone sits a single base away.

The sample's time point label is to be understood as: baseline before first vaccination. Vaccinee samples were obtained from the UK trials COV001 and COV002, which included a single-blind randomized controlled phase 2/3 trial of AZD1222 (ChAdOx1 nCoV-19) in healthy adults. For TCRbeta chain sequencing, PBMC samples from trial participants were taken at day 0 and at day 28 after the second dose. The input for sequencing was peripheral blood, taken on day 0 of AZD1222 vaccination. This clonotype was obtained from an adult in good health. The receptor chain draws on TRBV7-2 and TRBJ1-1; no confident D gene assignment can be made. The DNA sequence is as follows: TGTGCCAGCAGCTTAGAAAGGCCAGGCCATCCGGTGAACACTGAAGCTTTCTTT. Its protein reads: CASSLERPGHPVNTEAFF.